This T cell receptor beta chain was recovered during a study of T cells in Graves' hyperthyroidism and ophthalmopathy. Study results and limitations: Progression to ophthalmopathy was predicted a median of approximately 6.4 months early.

Germline lookup yields CDR1 MGHRA and CDR2 YSYEKL. Trimming stripped 1 base from V and 1 base from J, with 11 bases between. CDR3 length equals 15 residues. Amplification of TCR beta CDR3 regions was performed using RNA transcripts as template. Using the HTBI primer set, a first-round RT-PCR was run on the TCR CDR3. MiXCR was run by TCRdb on the multiplex PCR reads, yielding one entry per CDR3 protein. There are some 300,000 distinct CDR3 sequences in the sample; roughly 15% occur only once, and roughly 7.7% lies in the top ten. Details on this clonotype: Its antigen is unidentified.

The sequenced sample was blood. The source is a woman aged 40 to 50 with Graves' hyperthyroidism. V usage is TRBV4-1 and J usage is TRBJ2-7; D is undetermined. The CDR3 loop reads CASSQGGMVSYEQYF. The CDR3 nucleotides read TGCGCCAGCAGCCAAGGAGGTATGGTATCCTACGAGCAGTACTTC.